This T cell receptor beta chain was found in a study of T-cell memory formation after mild COVID-19. Study overall: Each donor largely had its own TCR clusters.

TCRdb redid the calling of the 5' RACE reads with MiXCR, one entry per CDR3 protein. Among approximately 400,000 distinct CDR3 sequences listed, 24% were seen once. On this clonotype itself: Its antigen is still unknown.

General study results and limits: Prior to infection, memory already included some responding clones, suggesting cross-reactive memory joined. A second wave of clones peaked on day 37, and their SARS-CoV-2 specificity went unconfirmed. Among CD4+ contracting clones, most were CM and EM, and CD8+ ones EMRA.

The source material was PBMCs or a T cell subset sorted from them (not recorded which). This receptor was taken from an adult woman who had mild COVID-19 (a few samples of this study predate the infection). Cell type and time point are not known.

The CDR3: CASSSRGLFEQYF. In DNA, the CDR3 is TGTGCCAGCAGCTCACGAGGGCTATTCGAGCAGTACTTC. The J gene is TRBJ2-7, the V gene TRBV7-9, with D possibly being TRBD2 (5 bases). The V gene's germline CDR1 is SEHNR and CDR2 FQNEAQ (reference sequence). The V end was cut by 4 bases, the J end by 6 bases, with 13 bases between. The length of the CDR3 is 13 residues.